These 12 T cell receptor beta chains came from one sample sequenced in a study of blood T cells in healthy people across ages. A second PCR of about 6 to 11 cycles used a sample-barcoded 5' primer and a J-beta primer mix. Using its own MiXCR run on the 5' RACE reads, TCRdb lists one record per CDR3 protein. The profile shows roughly 1,800,000 distinct CDR3 sequences, 49% of them singletons. The sequenced material came from blood. Receptors were obtained from a woman aged 40-49 years in good health.

This clonotype was observed many times. The chain recombines TRBV6-5 with TRBJ2-1, with a possible D match to TRBD2 (5 bases). V was cut by 2 bases and J by 0 bases, with 11 bases left in between. CDR3 length: 16 residues. Per germline, CDR1 MNHEY and CDR2 SVGAGI. CDR3 DNA sequence: TGTGCCAGCAGTTACCAAACTAGGCACTCCTACAATGAGCAGTTCTTC. It is translated as CASSYQTRHSYNEQFF.

The J gene is TRBJ2-7, the V gene TRBV11-2; D ambiguous. The tail of the sequence fits TRBJ2-5 better, so the J call may be wrong. Germline V gene lookup returns CDR1 SGHAT and CDR2 FQNNGV. This CDR3 region has 14 residues. The CDR3 sequence: CASSLVKVGETQYF. The CDR3 nucleotides read TGTGCCAGCAGCTTAGTGAAAGTGGGAGAGACCCAGTACTTC.

This clonotype was seen only a few times. The rearrangement links TRBV29-1 to TRBJ2-3; D might be TRBD1 (5 bases). Trimming stripped 2 bases from V and 2 bases from J, with 14 bases between. Germline CDR1 is SQVTM and CDR2 is ANQGSEA. The CDR3 has 15 amino acids. CDR3 DNA sequence: TGCAGCGTTGAACCCCAGGGCGTGAACACAGATACGCAGTATTTT. It is translated as CSVEPQGVNTDTQYF.

V is TRBV6-2 or TRBV6-3 and J is TRBJ2-4; 9 bases match TRBD1. V was pared by 4 bases and J by 1 base, with 17 bases of the junction left unmatched. Germline V lookup: CDR1 MNHEY, CDR2 SVGEGT. This CDR3 has 20 amino acids. CDR3 DNA sequence: TGTGCCAGCAGTTTCCAGCCGGGACAGGGCAGTGTTATGGCCAAAAACATTCAGTACTTC. It specifies CASSFQPGQGSVMAKNIQYF.

This sequence joins TRBV20-1 and TRBJ2-6; D is unclear. The V end was cut by 0 bases, the J end by 15 bases, with 12 bases between. Germline values: CDR1 DFQATT, CDR2 SNEGSKA (reference sequence). The CDR3 has 12 amino acids. CDR3 loop: CSARDWATRLTF. CDR3 nucleotide sequence: TGCAGTGCTAGAGATTGGGCAACGCGCCTGACTTTC.

The rearrangement uses TRBV27 and TRBJ1-4, with D perhaps TRBD1 (5 bases). The germline CDR1 and CDR2 sequences are MNHEY and SMNVEV (reference sequence). V was pared by 2 bases and J by 6 bases, with 13 bases between. The CDR3 is 15 residues long. The CDR3 region is CASSLQGTGDEKLFF. CDR3 DNA sequence: TGTGCCAGCAGTTTACAGGGTACGGGGGATGAAAAACTGTTTTTT.

The chain joins TRBV20-1 to TRBJ2-5, with 13 bases fitting TRBD2. V lost 2 bases, J lost 3 bases, and 6 bases stayed unmatched. This CDR3 comprises 16 residues. Looked up from germline, CDR1 is DFQATT and CDR2 is SNEGSKA (reference sequence). DNA of the CDR3: TGCAGTGCTAGACCATATGGGACTAGCGGGGAAGAGACCCAGTACTTC. It is translated as CSARPYGTSGEETQYF.

The table lists this clonotype with a few counts. This sequence joins TRBV2 and TRBJ1-5, with D possibly being TRBD1 (5 bases). The CDR3 covers 14 residues. Per the germline V gene, CDR1 is SNHLY and CDR2 is FYNNEI. V was cut by 6 bases and J by 0 bases, with 9 bases left in between. This chain's CDR3 is CASRPGDSNQPQHF. For the CDR3, the DNA is TGTGCCAGCAGACCGGGGGATAGCAATCAGCCCCAGCATTTT.

The chain uses TRBV29-1 and TRBJ2-4, with 10 positions matching TRBD1. J was trimmed by 6 bases and V by 0 bases; bases with no gene match: 8. Germline V gene sequence: CDR1 SQVTM, CDR2 ANQGSEA. The CDR3 is 16 amino acids. CDR3 sequence: CSVEDETGGEGNIQYF. CDR3 coding DNA: TGCAGCGTTGAAGACGAGACAGGGGGCGAGGGAAACATTCAGTACTTC.

CDR3 in DNA: TGTGCCAGCAGCCAAGGGCGGGGGATATACGAGCAGTACTTC. Its protein is CASSQGRGIYEQYF. The rearrangement links TRBV3-1 to TRBJ2-7; TRBD2 agrees at 7 bases. The CDR3 extends over 14 amino acids. Germline V gene lookup returns CDR1 LGHDT and CDR2 YNNKEL (reference sequence). Trimming took 1 base from V and 4 from J; bases not matched to a gene: 4.

The J gene is TRBJ2-6, the V gene TRBV28; D is perhaps TRBD2 (6 bases). This CDR3 is built from 20 residues. Trimming cost V 8 bases and J 1 base, with 27 bases left between them. The germline V gene encodes CDR1 MDHEN and CDR2 SYDVKM. The CDR3 DNA reads TGTGCCAGCCTCCCCTGGGACTTCACCGCCGTCAATTCTGGGGCCAACGTCCTGACTTTC. Its translation: CASLPWDFTAVNSGANVLTF.

This chain connects TRBV10-3 to TRBJ1-2; 9 bases are a match to TRBD1. CDR3 length: 16 residues. Germline CDR1 ENHRY, CDR2 SYGVKD. The ends lost 2 bases at V and 3 bases at J; junction bases unmatched: 7. The CDR3 DNA is TGTGCCATCAGTGAGGCAGGGACAGGGCTTGACTATGGCTACACCTTC. Translation gives CAISEAGTGLDYGYTF.